The entry below gives a single T cell receptor beta chain sequence along with its context. What it recognizes is unknown. This entry comes from a study of vaccination and CD4 T cells after COVID-19. Sequenced with the Oncomine TCR Beta short-read assay was DNA taken from cultured CD4+ T cells. TCRdb re-called the PCR reads through MiXCR, storing one row per CDR3 protein. Of under 20,000 distinct CDR3 sequences in the sample, roughly half were seen once. Treatment: roughly 11-day PBMC culture with coronavirus spike peptide pools or control peptides (ViraFEST assay). V was trimmed by 3 bases and J by 11 bases, leaving 19 bases between them. The CDR3 sequence is 13 residues long. From germline, CDR1 is DFQATT and CDR2 SNEGSKA (reference sequence).

The sequenced sample consisted of CD4+ T cells from blood, cultured in vitro. This clonotype was sampled from a human donor who had recovered from COVID-19. The chain combines TRBV20-1 with TRBJ1-1; D gene ambiguous. CDR3: CSARDEGRAGAFF. CDR3 in DNA: TGCAGTGCTAGGGACGAAGGGAGAGCGGGGGCTTTCTTT.